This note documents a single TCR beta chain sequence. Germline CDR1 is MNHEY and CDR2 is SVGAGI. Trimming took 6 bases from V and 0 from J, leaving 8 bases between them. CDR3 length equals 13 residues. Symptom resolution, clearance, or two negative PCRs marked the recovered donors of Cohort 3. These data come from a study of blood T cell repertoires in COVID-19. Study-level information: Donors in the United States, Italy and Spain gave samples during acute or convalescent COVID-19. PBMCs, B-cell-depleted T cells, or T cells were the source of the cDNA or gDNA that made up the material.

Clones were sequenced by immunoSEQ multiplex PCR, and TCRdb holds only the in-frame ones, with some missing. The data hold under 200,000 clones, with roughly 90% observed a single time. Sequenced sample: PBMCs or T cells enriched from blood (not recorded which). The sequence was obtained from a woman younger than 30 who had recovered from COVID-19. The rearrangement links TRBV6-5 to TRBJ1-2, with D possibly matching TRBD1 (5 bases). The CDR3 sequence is CASSRTTNYGYTF. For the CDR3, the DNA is TGTGCCAGCAGCCGGACAACTAACTATGGCTACACCTTC.